These 8 T cell receptor beta chains were all obtained from the same sample, sequenced in a study of beta chain features in type 1 diabetes. Reverse transcribing all isolated RNA meant expressed TCRB transcripts were sequenced. Method: immunoSEQ multiplex PCR; TCRdb's copy keeps in-frame clones and lacks some. The table records almost 250,000 clones, roughly 14% of them present only once. The sample was naive CD4+ T cells from blood. All receptors derive from a woman aged 40 to 50 in good health.

The V gene is TRBV1, the J gene TRBJ2-7; TRBD2, the table's D call, was not compared with the DNA. TRBV1 counts as a pseudogene. CDR3 size: 15 residues. The CDR3 region has the DNA TGCACCAGCAGCCAAGCTAGCGGGGGGACCTACGAGCAGTACTTC. Its translation: CTSSQASGGTYEQYF.

The table lists this clone with a few counts. The J gene is TRBJ2-2, the V gene TRBV9; possible D gene TRBD2, 6 bases. The CDR3 is 18 residues long. The germline gives CDR1 SGDLS, CDR2 YYNGEE. Trimming cost V 4 bases and J 5 bases, with 24 bases left between them. CDR3 region: CASSTDAGRAVRTGELFF. The CDR3 coding sequence is TGTGCCAGCAGCACCGACGCGGGGCGCGCGGTGAGGACCGGGGAGCTGTTTTTT.

The genes are TRBV10-3 and TRBJ2-2, with D unclear. Trimming removed 4 bases at V and 4 bases at J, with 13 bases between. Germline V gene sequence: CDR1 ENHRY, CDR2 SYGVKD. The CDR3 consists of 15 residues. Here the CDR3 reads CAISVKEASTGELFF. The CDR3 nucleotides are TGTGCCATCAGTGTAAAGGAAGCTAGCACCGGGGAGCTGTTTTTT.

This sequence joins TRBV7-2 and TRBJ2-1; 12 positions agree with TRBD2. V dropped 6 bases and J dropped 6; count of bases not matched to a gene: 0. CDR1 is SGHTA and CDR2 is FQGNSA in the germline V gene. This CDR3 is 13 amino acids long. The CDR3 nucleotides read TGTGCCAGCAGACTAGCGGGGGGCAATGAGCAGTTCTTC. Protein: CASRLAGGNEQFF.

This clone was found a few times. The chain has TRBV14 and TRBJ2-1; TRBD2 matches at 8 bases. Germline CDR1 and CDR2: SGHDN and FVKESK. CDR3 size: 13 residues. The V and J ends lost 0 bases and 10 bases, in that order; junction bases with no gene match: 2. The CDR3 nucleotides read TGTGCCAGCAGCCAAGAAACGGGAGGGGAGCAGTTCTTC. The encoded protein is CASSQETGGEQFF.

This chain uses TRBV18 with TRBJ1-6, with D maybe TRBD1 (5 bases). V gave up 2 bases and J gave up 7 bases, with 12 bases separating them. From germline, CDR1 is KGHSH and CDR2 LQKENI. This CDR3 is 15 amino acids long. This chain's CDR3 is CASSPEAGQNSPLHF. CDR3 nucleotides: TGTGCCAGCTCACCAGAGGCAGGGCAAAATTCACCCCTCCACTTT. Drawing the rest from reference TRBV18 and TRBJ1-6, the complete variable domain is NAGVMQNPRHLVRRRGQEARLRCSPMKGHSHVYWYRQLPEEGLKFMVYLQKENIIDESGMPKERFSAEFPKEGPSILRIQQVVRGDSAAYFCASSPEAGQNSPLHFGNGTRLTVT.

The chain recombines TRBV10-1 with TRBJ1-1; tentative D call: TRBD1 (6 bases). V was cut by 4 bases and J by 4 bases, with 10 bases left in between. Germline V gene lookup returns CDR1 WNHNN and CDR2 SYGVQD (reference sequence). This CDR3 region has 13 residues. CDR3 DNA: TGCGCCAGCAGTGGAAGGGGGAGCACTGAAGCTTTCTTT. It codes for CASSGRGSTEAFF.

The genes are TRBV15 and TRBJ1-1; D unresolved. The germline gives CDR1 LNHNV, CDR2 YYDKDF (reference sequence). V was shortened by 6 bases and J by 0 bases, with 5 bases between the two germline ends. The CDR3 consists of 12 residues. This CDR3 reads CATRELNTEAFF. The CDR3, as DNA: TGTGCCACCAGGGAGCTGAACACTGAAGCTTTCTTT.